These 6 T cell receptor beta chains originate from one sample sequenced in a study of T cells in Graves' hyperthyroidism and ophthalmopathy. Template material for amplifying TCR beta CDR3 regions consisted of RNA transcripts. HTBI primers drove first-round RT-PCR of the TCR CDR3. TCRdb independently ran MiXCR on the multiplex PCR reads; one entry per CDR3 protein. The profile shows about 380,000 distinct CDR3 sequences, roughly 14% of them singletons. Sequences were obtained from blood. The receptor source for this set is a man under 40 with Graves' hyperthyroidism that later progressed to Graves' ophthalmopathy.

The CDR3 sequence is CASSVKREISYEQYF. CDR3 coding DNA: TGTGCCAGCAGTGTGAAGCGGGAGATATCCTACGAGCAGTACTTC. J is TRBJ2-7 and V is TRBV6-4; 8 bases are a match to TRBD2. Per the germline V gene, CDR1 is MRHNA and CDR2 is SNTAGT. This CDR3 contains 15 residues. Germline trimming cut 4 bases from V and 1 base from J; bases unmatched to any gene: 6.

The chain joins TRBV5-4 to TRBJ1-1; D perhaps matches TRBD1 (6 bases). Germline V lookup: CDR1 SGHNT, CDR2 YYREEE (reference sequence). V lost 4 bases and J 1 base, leaving 14 bases between the germline ends. The CDR3 is 15 amino acids. The CDR3, as DNA: TGTGCCAGCAGCCGCACTGGGACACAGAACACTGAAGCTTTCTTT. Its protein product is CASSRTGTQNTEAFF. Based on the CDR3 plus reference TRBV5-4 and TRBJ1-1, the full variable domain is ETGVTQSPTHLIKTRGQQVTLRCSSQSGHNTVSWYQQALGQGPQFIFQYYREEENGRGNFPPRFSGLQFPNYSSELNVNALELDDSALYLCASSRTGTQNTEAFFGQGTRLTVV.

This clonotype showed up many times. The chain carries TRBV12-5 and TRBJ1-1; D is ambiguous. Germline-derived CDR1 and CDR2 are LGHNT and FRNRAP. V was shortened by 2 bases and J by 2 bases, with 6 bases between the two germline ends. The CDR3 runs 13 residues. For the CDR3, the DNA is TGTGCTAGTGGTTTGCCCACCAACACTGAAGCTTTCTTT. Encoded protein: CASGLPTNTEAFF.

V is TRBV6-1 and J is TRBJ2-7; D is perhaps TRBD2 (6 bases). Germline V CDR1 and CDR2: MNHNS, SASEGT. The CDR3 extends over 12 amino acids. Trimming took 7 bases from V and 0 from J, leaving 7 bases between them. CDR3: CASTGDSYEQYF. Written as DNA, the CDR3 is TGTGCCAGCACGGGGGACTCCTACGAGCAGTACTTC.

V gene TRBV20-1 combines with J gene TRBJ2-2, with 8 bases identical to TRBD2. The CDR3 runs to 14 residues. Germline V CDR1 and CDR2: DFQATT, SNEGSKA (reference sequence). Trimming cost V 6 bases and J 7 bases; bases outside gene matches: 10. The CDR3 spells CSARRVAGNGELFF. Here the CDR3 DNA reads TGCAGTGCCCGCAGAGTAGCGGGGAACGGGGAGCTGTTTTTT.

The chain carries TRBV6-5 and TRBJ1-3; no clear D. The CDR3 extends over 15 amino acids. From germline, CDR1 is MNHEY and CDR2 SVGAGI. V lost 1 base and J 0 bases, leaving 7 bases between the germline ends. For the CDR3, the DNA is TGTGCCAGCAGTTACTGGCCGGACTCTGGAAACACCATATATTTT. As protein: CASSYWPDSGNTIYF.